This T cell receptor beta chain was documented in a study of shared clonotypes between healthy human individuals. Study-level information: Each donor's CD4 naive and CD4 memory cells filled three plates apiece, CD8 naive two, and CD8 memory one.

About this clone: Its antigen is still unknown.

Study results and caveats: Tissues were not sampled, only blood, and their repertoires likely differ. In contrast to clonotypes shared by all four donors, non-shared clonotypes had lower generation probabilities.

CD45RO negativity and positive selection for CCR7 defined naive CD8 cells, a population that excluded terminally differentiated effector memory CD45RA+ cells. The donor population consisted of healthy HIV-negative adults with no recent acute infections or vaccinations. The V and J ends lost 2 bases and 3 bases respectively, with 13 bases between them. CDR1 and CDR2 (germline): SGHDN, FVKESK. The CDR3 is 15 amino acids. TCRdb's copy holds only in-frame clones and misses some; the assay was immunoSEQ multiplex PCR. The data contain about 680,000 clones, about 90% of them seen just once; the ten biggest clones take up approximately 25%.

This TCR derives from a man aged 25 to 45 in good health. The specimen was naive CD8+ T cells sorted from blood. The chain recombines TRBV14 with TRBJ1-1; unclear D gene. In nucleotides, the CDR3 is TGTGCCAGCAGCCAAATCACCTCCAGGTACACTGAAGCTTTCTTT. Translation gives CASSQITSRYTEAFF.